The 11 T cell receptor beta chains presented below share a single source sample, sequenced in a study of preoperative IRX-2 immunotherapy in early breast cancer. Treatment here: preoperative locoregional IRX-2 cytokine immunotherapy. Some clones are missing from TCRdb's copy, which holds only in-frame ones; the method was immunoSEQ multiplex PCR. This table has roughly 30,000 clones, about four fifths appearing once. Sampling was performed from a patient treated with IRX-2 immunotherapy. All receptors come from a human donor with breast cancer.

The CDR3 sequence: CASSFGREDTEAFF. DNA of the CDR3: TGTGCCAGCAGCTTCGGGAGGGAGGACACTGAAGCTTTCTTT. The chain recombines TRBV11-3 with TRBJ1-1; D not certain. The CDR3 spans 14 residues. V was shortened by 3 bases and J by 3 bases, with 11 bases between the two germline ends. In germline, CDR1 is SGHNT, CDR2 YENEEA.

This clone has only one observation. The rearrangement joins TRBV7-8 to TRBJ1-5; D is possibly TRBD1 (5 bases). The CDR3 covers 13 residues. Trimming left V 4 bases short and J 5 bases short, with 9 bases between. The V gene's germline CDR1 is SGHVS and CDR2 FQNEAQ. CDR3 amino acids: CASSSRGDQPQHF. CDR3 nucleotides: TGTGCCAGCAGCTCGCGAGGGGATCAGCCCCAGCATTTT.

This chain uses TRBV6-8 with TRBJ2-7; a weak D match, TRBD2 (5 bases). The germline V and J ends were trimmed by 7 bases and 4 bases, with 14 bases remaining between them. This CDR3 spans 13 amino acids. The germline V gene encodes CDR1 MNHGY and CDR2 SAAAGT. The CDR3 loop is CASKPYEGYEQYF. For the CDR3, the DNA is TGTGCCAGCAAACCCTACGAGGGATACGAGCAGTACTTC.

This clone has more than one count but fewer than ten. An unread or ambiguous base exists; X represents the residue it encodes. This sequence joins TRBV5-1 and TRBJ1-6; D not certain. The V gene lost 8 bases and the J gene lost 7 bases, with 16 bases spanning the gap. The CDR3 is made up of 14 amino acids. From germline, CDR1 is SGHRS and CDR2 YFSETQ. DNA for the CDR3: TGCGCCAGYACACTGGGGTCGGCAAATTCACCCCTCCACTTT. It codes for CAXTLGSANSPLHF. From start to end, the CDR3 is CASTLGSANSPLHF.

The table lists this clone with a few counts. V usage is TRBV28 and J usage is TRBJ1-2; TRBD1 agrees at 9 bases. The junction had 6 bases not matched to a gene; V was cut back by 6 bases and J by 1 base. The CDR3 is made up of 15 amino acids. Germline CDR1 is MDHEN and CDR2 is SYDVKM. The CDR3 here is CASSLRDRVNYGYTF. DNA for the CDR3: TGTGCCAGCAGCCTCCGGGACAGGGTTAACTATGGCTACACCTTC.

The V call is TRBV11-3, the J call TRBJ2-3; 10 nucleotides line up with TRBD2. The germline V gene has CDR1 SGHNT and CDR2 YENEEA. With V trimmed by 3 bases and J by 0 bases, 0 bases remained unmatched. The CDR3 totals 15 residues. CDR3 DNA sequence: TGTGCCAGCAGCTTGACTAGCGGGAGCACAGATACGCAGTATTTT. Protein sequence: CASSLTSGSTDTQYF.

CDR3 in DNA: TGCGCCAGCAGCTTGGCGTCGGCTAGCGGGAGCTACGAGCAGTACTTC. Protein product: CASSLASASGSYEQYF. The rearrangement uses TRBV5-1 and TRBJ2-7, with 10 bases that match TRBD2. Trimming removed 0 bases from V and 3 bases from J; junction bases left unmatched: 6. CDR1 SGHRS and CDR2 YFSETQ come from the germline V gene. The CDR3 spans 16 residues. Complete variable domain (other parts from reference TRBV5-1 and TRBJ2-7): KAGVTQTPRYLIKTRGQQVTLSCSPISGHRSVSWYQQTPGQGLQFLFEYFSETQRNKGNFPGRFSGRQFSNSRSEMNVSTLELGDSALYLCASSLASASGSYEQYFGPGTRLTVT.

The chain carries TRBV7-8 and TRBJ1-4; 7 bases are shared with TRBD1. Unmatched junction bases numbered 8, after V lost 6 bases and J lost 10 bases. Germline loops: CDR1 SGHVS, CDR2 FQNEAQ. The CDR3 covers 13 residues. CDR3 loop: CASSGTADGKLFF. CDR3 bases: TGTGCCAGCAGTGGGACAGCGGATGGAAAACTGTTTTTT.

In this sample, this clone turned up a few times. In DNA, the CDR3 is TGTGCCTGGAGCTCTCCCGAGACCCAGTACTTC. Translation gives CAWSSPETQYF. This sequence joins TRBV30 and TRBJ2-5; D is undetermined. In germline, CDR1 is GTSNPN, CDR2 SVGIG (reference sequence). V was clipped by 3 bases and J by 5 bases, with 7 bases between them. There are 11 residues in the CDR3.

A single count supports this clone. The CDR3 spells CASSLSYSHNEQFF. The CDR3 DNA sequence: TGTGCCAGCAGCTTATCCTATAGCCACAATGAGCAGTTCTTC. This rearrangement joins TRBV11-3 to TRBJ2-1; the D is unclear. This CDR3 comprises 14 residues. V lost 2 bases and J lost 5, with 10 bases in between. From germline, CDR1 is SGHNT and CDR2 YENEEA.

This sequence joins TRBV6-8 and TRBJ2-5; 9 nucleotides match TRBD1. V gave up 4 bases and J gave up 5 bases; unmatched junction bases: 8. Germline V gives CDR1 MNHGY, CDR2 SAAAGT. This CDR3 has 15 residues. The CDR3 DNA is TGTGCCAGCAGTTTCAGGACAGGGGATGAGGAGACCCAGTACTTC. Its protein product is CASSFRTGDEETQYF.